Listed below are T cell receptor beta chains from one sample, sequenced in a study of blood T cell repertoires in COVID-19. Repertoires were generated with immunoSEQ multiplex PCR, while TCRdb's copy carries only in-frame clones and drops some. The sample lists 450,000 to 500,000 clones; approximately 85% were seen once. Material: peripheral blood. The receptors were sampled from a human donor in a cohort sampled during active COVID-19. CDR3s include the opening cysteine and the closing phenylalanine or tryptophan. Each record gives: CDR3 length, V gene, clone size, D gene, J gene, CDR3 DNA, CDR3 protein. The D gene is left open where the match is weak. Not all rows give a size; the values are once, few, many and, for expanded clones, a class.

16	TRBV7-3	-	TRBD1	TRBJ2-5	TGTGCCAGCAGCCCCTTCGGACAGGGTGGGCAAGAGACCCAGTACTTC	CASSPFGQGGQETQYF
15	TRBV19	-	TRBD2	TRBJ2-7	TGTGCCAGTAGTGTCGGACTAGCAGCAACCTACGAGCAGTACTTC	CASSVGLAATYEQYF
16	TRBV29-1	-	TRBD1	TRBJ1-1	TGCAGCGTTGAAGCATTTGGCAGGGGGTCGTGGACTGAAGCTTTCTTT	CSVEAFGRGSWTEAFF
15	TRBV28	-	TRBD2	TRBJ2-1	TGTGCCAGCAGTCCCCTAGCGGGAGGGGTAAATGAGCAGTTCTTC	CASSPLAGGVNEQFF
12	TRBV30	-	-	TRBJ1-1	TGTGCCTGGTTTAGGACATACCTTGAAGCTTTCTTT	CAWFRTYLEAFF
16	TRBV28	-	-	TRBJ1-1	TGTGCCAGCAGTTTATTGGGGGCAGGGATGAACACTGAAGCTTTCTTT	CASSLLGAGMNTEAFF
15	TRBV7-2	-	TRBD2	TRBJ2-7	TGTGCCAGCAGGCGTACTAGCGGGAGTTCCTACGAGCAGTACTTC	CASRRTSGSSYEQYF
15	TRBV5-1	-	-	TRBJ1-1	TGCGCCAGCAGCTTGGAACAGGGACGGAACACTGAAGCTTTCTTT	CASSLEQGRNTEAFF
14	TRBV5-1	-	TRBD1	TRBJ2-5	TGCGCCAGCGGACCCGGACAGGGGCGAGAGACCCAGTACTTC	CASGPGQGRETQYF
14	TRBV18	-	-	TRBJ1-5	TGTGCCAGCTCACAAGGACAGCGAAATCAGCCCCAGCATTTT	CASSQGQRNQPQHF
13	TRBV2	-	-	TRBJ2-2	TGTGCCTCCCGCCCTATTATCACCGGGGAGCTGTTTTTT	CASRPIITGELFF
15	TRBV28	-	-	TRBJ1-5	TGTGCCAGCAGTTTTCCCCTGAGCGGGTATCAGCCCCAGCATTTT	CASSFPLSGYQPQHF
12	TRBV6-1	-	-	TRBJ2-1	TGTGCCAGCAGTGAAGCAGCTAATGAGCAGTTCTTC	CASSEAANEQFF
12	TRBV10-3	once	-	TRBJ1-6	TGTGCCATCAGGGAAGCCAGGTCACCCCTCCACTTT	CAIREARSPLHF
12	TRBV7-3	-	-	TRBJ2-2	TGTGCCAGCAGCTCTTTCACCGGGGAGCTGTTTTTT	CASSSFTGELFF
15	TRBV6-2/TRBV6-3	-	-	TRBJ2-7	TGTGCCAGCAGTCATCCCAGGGAACGTGTTTACGAGCAGTACTTC	CASSHPRERVYEQYF
16	TRBV6-5	-	TRBD2	TRBJ2-5	TGTGCCAGCAGTTGGGGGACTAGCGGGGACCAAGAGACCCAGTACTTC	CASSWGTSGDQETQYF
15	TRBV10-3	-	-	TRBJ1-1	TGTGCCATCAGTGAGTCGCAGGGAATGAACACTGAAGCTTTCTTT	CAISESQGMNTEAFF
10	TRBV20-1	-	-	TRBJ1-2	TGCAGTGCTAGGGAGTATGGCTACACCTTC	CSAREYGYTF
14	TRBV27	-	TRBD1	TRBJ2-1	TGTGCCAGCAGTCGGGACAGGATTACCAATGAGCAGTTCTTC	CASSRDRITNEQFF
15	TRBV29-1	-	TRBD2	TRBJ2-1	TGCAGCGTTCGTAGCGGGACTAGCGGGAACAATGAGCAGTTCTTC	CSVRSGTSGNNEQFF
15	TRBV19	-	-	TRBJ2-6	TGTGCCAGTAGTAGAGTAGACTCTGGGGCCAACGTCCTGACTTTC	CASSRVDSGANVLTF
14	TRBV9	-	TRBD1	TRBJ1-2	TGTGCCAGCAGCCCAGCCGGGACAGGTAATGGCTACACCTTC	CASSPAGTGNGYTF
11	TRBV20-1	once	-	TRBJ1-2	TGCAGTGCTGGGGAGTCGGGGGGCTACACCTTC	CSAGESGGYTF
15	TRBV30	-	-	TRBJ2-5	TGTGCCTGGAGATATCTGGCTAGCTTGGGAGAGACCCAGTACTTC	CAWRYLASLGETQYF
14	TRBV30	-	-	TRBJ2-1	TGTGCCTCAACGTTTGCGAGCTCCTACAATGAGCAGTTCTTC	CASTFASSYNEQFF